A single sample is the source of the 32 T cell receptor beta chains below, sequenced in a study of blood T cell repertoires in COVID-19. Assay: immunoSEQ multiplex PCR; the TCRdb copy retains only in-frame clones and omits some. The sample lists 65,000 to 85,000 clones, around 82% occurring once. Sequenced sample: peripheral blood. These receptors originate from a man in his forties or fifties with active COVID-19.

The rearrangement links TRBV21-1 to TRBJ2-7; the D call TRBD2 from the table was never checked on the DNA. TRBV21-1 is marked as a pseudogene. The CDR3 extends over 21 amino acids. The CDR3 DNA follows: TGTGCCAGCAGCAAAAGGTATGGTAAGGAGGGGACCTACCCTTACCCCTACGAGCAGTACTTC. This translates into CASSKRYGKEGTYPYPYEQYF.

A single count supports this clone. This chain links TRBV30 with TRBJ1-5, with D maybe TRBD1 (6 bases). Looked up from germline, CDR1 is GTSNPN and CDR2 is SVGIG (reference sequence). V lost 0 bases, J lost 10 bases, and 19 bases lay in between. The CDR3 totals 15 residues. The CDR3 region is CAWSVATGPQQPQHF. CDR3 in DNA: TGTGCCTGGAGTGTCGCGACAGGCCCTCAACAACCCCAGCATTTT.

The V call is TRBV7-9, the J call TRBJ2-7; 12 positions agree with TRBD1. The CDR3 spans 15 residues. The J segment lost 5 bases and the V segment lost 4 bases, leaving 6 bases of the junction unmatched. Germline assignment: CDR1 SEHNR and CDR2 FQNEAQ (reference sequence). The DNA of the CDR3 is TGTGCCAGCAGCTCCCATGGGACAGGGGGCGACGAGCAGTACTTC. Protein product: CASSSHGTGGDEQYF.

The chain combines TRBV29-1 with TRBJ2-7; 10 nucleotides align to TRBD2. In germline, CDR1 is SQVTM, CDR2 ANQGSEA. V dropped 4 bases and J dropped 10; count of bases not matched to a gene: 7. The CDR3 is made up of 12 amino acids. CDR3 nucleotides: TGCAGCGTTGTCGTAGCGGGAGGAGGTCAGTACTTC. Translated: CSVVVAGGGQYF.

The J gene is TRBJ2-1, the V gene TRBV7-9; 10 bases align to TRBD2. Germline V CDR1 and CDR2: SEHNR, FQNEAQ (reference sequence). The trim removed 1 base at V and 6 bases at J, leaving 3 bases unmatched. This CDR3 spans 15 amino acids. The CDR3 DNA is TGTGCCAGCAGCTTAGTCCTAGCGGGAGTCAATGAGCAGTTCTTC. Amino acid sequence: CASSLVLAGVNEQFF.

This chain uses TRBV3-1 (or the pseudogene TRBV3-2) with TRBJ2-3, with 13 bases fitting TRBD2. The CDR3 is 15 amino acids. Germline V lookup: CDR1 LGHDT, CDR2 YNNKEL (reference sequence). V lost 7 bases to trimming and J lost 3 bases; unmatched junction nucleotides: 4. CDR3 DNA sequence: TGTGCCAGCAAGGGACTAGCGGGATTGACAGATACGCAGTATTTT. The encoded protein is CASKGLAGLTDTQYF.

The J gene is TRBJ1-5, the V gene TRBV4-1; TRBD1 is a possible D gene (6 bases). Germline CDR1 reads MGHRA; CDR2 reads YSYEKL. The CDR3 has 14 residues. V dropped 4 bases and J dropped 6 bases, with 13 bases sitting between them. The CDR3 DNA reads TGCGCCAGCAGCCCGAGGGGGTTGGGTCAGCCCCAGCATTTT. This sequence encodes CASSPRGLGQPQHF.

This chain joins TRBV2 and TRBJ2-7, with a possible D match to TRBD1 (6 bases). The germline V gene encodes CDR1 SNHLY and CDR2 FYNNEI. Trimming removed 6 bases at V and 0 bases at J, with 12 bases between. This CDR3 has 14 amino acids. This chain's CDR3 is CASRARGSSYEQYF. The CDR3 coding sequence is TGTGCCAGCAGGGCCAGGGGCAGCTCCTACGAGCAGTACTTC.

The rearrangement links TRBV7-8 to TRBJ2-6; 9 bases are a match to TRBD1. The CDR3 spans 17 residues. Germline V gene sequence: CDR1 SGHVS, CDR2 FQNEAQ. V was clipped by 5 bases and J by 2 bases; unmatched bases: 7. The CDR3 DNA follows: TGTGCCAGCAGCATGGTCAGGGACAGGGCTGGGGCCAACGTCCTGACTTTC. Its protein product is CASSMVRDRAGANVLTF.

This chain connects TRBV5-1 to TRBJ2-7, with unresolved D. Trimming left V 4 bases short and J 4 bases short, with 12 bases between. CDR3 length: 13 residues. Germline-derived CDR1 and CDR2 are SGHRS and YFSETQ. CDR3 sequence reads: CASSPKAAYEQYF. CDR3 coding DNA: TGCGCCAGCAGCCCTAAAGCTGCATACGAGCAGTACTTC.

The chain employs TRBV5-1 and TRBJ1-6, with a weak D call TRBD1 (5 bases). Germline CDR1 and CDR2: SGHRS and YFSETQ. CDR3 length: 14 residues. Trimming pared 5 bases from V and 10 bases from J, leaving 16 bases between. In nucleotides, the CDR3 is TGCGCCAGCAGAGGTCGTTTAGGGGCGTCACCCCTCCACTTT. Its translation: CASRGRLGASPLHF.

The gene calls are TRBV27 and TRBJ2-1, with TRBD2 identical over 13 bases. The germline V gene encodes CDR1 MNHEY and CDR2 SMNVEV (reference sequence). J was trimmed by 8 bases and V by 7 bases; bases with no gene match: 8. The CDR3 contains 15 residues. The CDR3 loop is CASTPRGLAGYEQFF. CDR3 sequence (DNA): TGTGCCAGCACCCCTAGGGGACTAGCGGGATATGAGCAGTTCTTC.

The gene calls are TRBV19 and TRBJ1-4, with D perhaps matching TRBD1 (5 bases). In germline, CDR1 is LNHDA, CDR2 SQIVND (reference sequence). The CDR3 contains 13 residues. V dropped 7 bases and J dropped 7 bases, with 13 bases sitting between them. CDR3 DNA sequence: TGTGCCAGTAATAAGGGGTCGAGTGAAAAACTGTTTTTT. It encodes CASNKGSSEKLFF.

The chain joins TRBV6-6 to TRBJ2-7, with 7 bases that match TRBD1. Germline-derived CDR1 and CDR2 are MNHNY and SVGAGI (reference sequence). The CDR3 totals 16 residues. V shed 0 bases and J 3 bases; nucleotides not matched to a gene: 8. The CDR3 loop is CASSYSGRDRYYEQYF. The CDR3 DNA reads TGTGCCAGCAGTTACTCGGGTAGGGACAGATACTACGAGCAGTACTTC.

The V call is TRBV12-5, the J call TRBJ1-2; a possible D gene is TRBD1 (6 bases). The CDR3 sequence is 16 residues long. Trimming pared 0 bases from V and 8 bases from J, leaving 19 bases between. CDR1 and CDR2 from the germline V gene are LGHNT and FRNRAP. CDR3 region: CASGLVLDRTPEGYTF. The CDR3 DNA reads TGTGCTAGTGGTTTGGTACTCGACAGGACTCCGGAGGGCTACACCTTC.

The rearrangement uses TRBV6-5 and TRBJ1-6; 8 positions match TRBD1. Looked up from germline, CDR1 is MNHEY and CDR2 is SVGAGI. The CDR3 is 14 amino acids. V shed 4 bases, J shed 10 bases, and the junction held 6 bases outside the gene matches. For the CDR3, the DNA is TGTGCCAGCAGTTTCCAGACAGGGGCATCACCCCTCCACTTT. Translation: CASSFQTGASPLHF.

The CDR3 protein is CASSSHGGTNQPQHF. Written as DNA, the CDR3 is TGCGCCAGCAGCTCCCATGGGGGCACCAATCAGCCCCAGCATTTT. The chain employs TRBV5-1 and TRBJ1-5; maybe TRBD1 (6 bases). V was clipped by 3 bases and J by 3 bases, with 13 bases between them. From germline, CDR1 is SGHRS and CDR2 YFSETQ. The CDR3 has 15 residues.

This chain connects TRBV5-8 to TRBJ2-5; no definite D call. The CDR3 has 14 residues. With 0 bases removed from V and 5 bases from J, the gap between germline ends came to 11 bases. The germline CDR1 and CDR2 sequences are SGHTS and YDEGEE. The CDR3: CASSLVSNRETQYF. In DNA form, the CDR3 reads TGTGCCAGCAGCTTGGTTTCTAATCGGGAGACCCAGTACTTC.

The chain has TRBV28 and TRBJ1-1; D may be TRBD1 (6 bases). This CDR3 spans 15 amino acids. The V end was cut by 1 base, the J end by 5 bases, with 14 bases between. Germline CDR1 MDHEN, CDR2 SYDVKM. CDR3 sequence reads: CASSLSHRGKTEAFF. CDR3 bases: TGTGCCAGCAGTTTATCTCATAGGGGGAAGACTGAAGCTTTCTTT.

This chain connects TRBV7-2 to TRBJ1-6, with 9 nucleotides matching TRBD1. This CDR3 comprises 19 residues. The V segment lost 0 bases and the J segment 0 bases; nucleotides outside the gene matches: 6. CDR1 and CDR2 from the germline V gene are SGHTA and FQGNSA. The CDR3 loop reads CASSLARNRGPSYNSPLHF. The CDR3 DNA sequence: TGTGCCAGCAGCTTAGCGCGGAACAGGGGGCCCTCCTATAATTCACCCCTCCACTTT.

The chain uses TRBV20-1 and TRBJ2-5; D unresolved. Trimming removed 7 bases from V and 2 bases from J, with 8 bases in between. Germline V gene data show CDR1 as DFQATT and CDR2 as SNEGSKA (reference sequence). The CDR3 totals 11 residues. Here the CDR3 reads CSVDGQETQYF. CDR3 nucleotides: TGCAGTGTCGACGGGCAAGAGACCCAGTACTTC.

This clone occurred once. This rearrangement joins TRBV5-1 to TRBJ2-1; TRBD2 is a possible D gene (5 bases). CDR1 and CDR2 from the germline V gene are SGHRS and YFSETQ. This CDR3 comprises 13 residues. The germline V and J ends were trimmed by 8 bases and 1 base, with 10 bases remaining between them. The CDR3 region is CASGTGSYNEQFF. Written as DNA, the CDR3 is TGCGCCAGTGGAACGGGGTCCTACAATGAGCAGTTCTTC.

For this clone: Other DNA sequences from this sample encode an identical CDR3 as well. This chain joins TRBV15 and TRBJ2-3; TRBD1 is a possible D gene (6 bases). The CDR3 runs 15 residues. Trimming shortened V by 0 bases and J by 2 bases, and 9 bases separated the two germline ends. Germline V gene data show CDR1 as LNHNV and CDR2 as YYDKDF (reference sequence). The CDR3 sequence: CATSRDRGSTDTQYF. The CDR3 DNA reads TGTGCCACCAGCAGAGACAGGGGTTCCACAGATACGCAGTATTTT. Looking up the rest from reference TRBV15 and TRBJ2-3 gives the full variable domain: DAMVIQNPRYQVTQFGKPVTLSCSQTLNHNVMYWYQQKSSQAPKLLFHYYDKDFNNEADTPDNFQSRRPNTSFCFLDIRSPGLGDTAMYLCATSRDRGSTDTQYFGPGTRLTVL.

The chain combines TRBV3-1 (or the pseudogene TRBV3-2) with TRBJ2-5; TRBD2 might be the D (7 bases). CDR3 length: 14 residues. Trimming took off 3 bases at V and 2 bases at J, with 10 bases between the two ends. The V gene's germline CDR1 is LGHDT and CDR2 YNNKEL (reference sequence). In DNA, the CDR3 is TGTGCCAGCAGCCAGGGGGGGCAGCAAGAGACCCAGTACTTC. As protein: CASSQGGQQETQYF.

The chain carries TRBV6-2 or TRBV6-3 and TRBJ2-7; weak D call: TRBD1 (6 bases). Per the germline V gene, CDR1 is MNHEY and CDR2 is SVGEGT. This CDR3 has 12 amino acids. The V end lost 2 bases, the J end lost 4 bases, and 6 bases lay between the germline ends. The CDR3 loop reads CASSYDRYEQYF. The CDR3 DNA reads TGTGCCAGCAGTTACGACAGGTACGAGCAGTACTTC.

This clone was picked up one time. The genes are TRBV5-1 and TRBJ1-1, with D tentatively TRBD1 (5 bases). The germline V gene has CDR1 SGHRS and CDR2 YFSETQ. CDR3 size: 14 residues. Trimming removed 4 bases at V and 4 bases at J, with 14 bases between. The CDR3: CASSQTGGVTEAFF. The CDR3, as DNA: TGCGCCAGCAGCCAAACAGGCGGGGTCACTGAAGCTTTCTTT.

The chain links TRBV7-6 to TRBJ2-3; D gene uncertain. This CDR3 is built from 12 residues. Trimming shortened V by 3 bases and J by 13 bases, and 14 bases separated the two germline ends. Per germline, CDR1 SGHVS and CDR2 FNYEAQ. The CDR3 protein is CASSLSGVLKYF. DNA of the CDR3: TGTGCCAGCAGCTTGTCCGGAGTACTGAAGTATTTT.

This sequence joins TRBV7-2 and TRBJ2-7, with TRBD1 identical over 10 bases. Trimming removed 0 bases from V and 4 bases from J; junction bases left unmatched: 6. Germline loops: CDR1 SGHTA, CDR2 FQGNSA. The CDR3 sequence is 16 residues long. In nucleotides, the CDR3 is TGTGCCAGCAGCTTAGCGGGACAGGGGCCTTGGTACGAGCAGTACTTC. Translation gives CASSLAGQGPWYEQYF.

The J gene is TRBJ2-3, the V gene TRBV5-4, with D hard to call. Per the germline V gene, CDR1 is SGHNT and CDR2 is YYREEE (reference sequence). V was pared by 0 bases and J by 3 bases, with 5 bases between. CDR3 length: 13 amino acids. The CDR3, as DNA: TGTGCCAGCAGCTTGGGGCGGACAGATACGCAGTATTTT. Protein product: CASSLGRTDTQYF. Full variable domain (rest looked up from reference TRBV5-4 and TRBJ2-3): ETGVTQSPTHLIKTRGQQVTLRCSSQSGHNTVSWYQQALGQGPQFIFQYYREEENGRGNFPPRFSGLQFPNYSSELNVNALELDDSALYLCASSLGRTDTQYFGPGTRLTVL.

This rearrangement joins TRBV6-6 to TRBJ2-3, with 8 bases lining up with TRBD2. The germline V gene has CDR1 MNHNY and CDR2 SVGAGI (reference sequence). V lost 5 bases and J lost 4; bases outside the gene matches: 11. CDR3 length: 16 amino acids. The CDR3 DNA is TGTGCCAGCAGTAATCCTTTAGCGGGGCGGGCAGATACGCAGTATTTT. Its translation is CASSNPLAGRADTQYF.

V gene TRBV12-3 or TRBV12-4 combines with J gene TRBJ2-1; TRBD1 agrees at 7 bases. Germline trimming cut 6 bases from V and 10 bases from J; bases unmatched to any gene: 6. This CDR3 is 12 amino acids long. The CDR3 DNA follows: TGTGCCAGCAGCAAAAGCAGGGGGGAGCAGTTCTTC. Protein sequence: CASSKSRGEQFF.

This sequence joins TRBV9 and TRBJ2-7; no firm D call. Trimming removed 4 bases from V and 3 bases from J, with 14 bases in between. The germline V gene encodes CDR1 SGDLS and CDR2 YYNGEE. This CDR3 has 14 residues. The CDR3 loop is CASSSTPLGYEQYF. The DNA for the CDR3 is TGTGCCAGCAGCTCGACACCCCTGGGCTACGAGCAGTACTTC.